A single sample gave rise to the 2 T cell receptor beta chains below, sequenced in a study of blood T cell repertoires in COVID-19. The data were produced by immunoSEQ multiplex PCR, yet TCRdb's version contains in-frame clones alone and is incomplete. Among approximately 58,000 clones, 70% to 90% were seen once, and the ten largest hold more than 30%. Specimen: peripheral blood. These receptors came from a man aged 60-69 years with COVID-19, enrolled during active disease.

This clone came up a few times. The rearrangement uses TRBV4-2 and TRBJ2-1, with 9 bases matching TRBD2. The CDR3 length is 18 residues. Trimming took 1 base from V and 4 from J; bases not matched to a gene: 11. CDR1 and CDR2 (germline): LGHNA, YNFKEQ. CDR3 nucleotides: TGTGCCAGCAGCCAAGGGCCGAGCGGTAGCGGGGGTTACAATGAGCAGTTCTTC. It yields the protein CASSQGPSGSGGYNEQFF.

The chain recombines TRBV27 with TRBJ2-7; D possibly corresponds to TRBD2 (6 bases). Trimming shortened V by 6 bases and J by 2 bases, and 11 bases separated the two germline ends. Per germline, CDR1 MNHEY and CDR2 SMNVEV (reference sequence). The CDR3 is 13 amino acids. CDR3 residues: CASSSGLTYEQYF. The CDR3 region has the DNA TGTGCCAGCAGCTCGGGACTTACCTACGAGCAGTACTTC.